Shown below are 9 T cell receptor beta chains from a single sample sequenced in a study of graft-versus-host responses after intestinal transplantation. From the graft tissue, intraepithelial and lamina propria lymphocytes were released through processing. TCRdb keeps only in-frame clones here, not all; method: immunoSEQ multiplex PCR. This table holds 60,000 to 65,000 clones, 89% found once. The source was ileum tissue, collected roughly 54 weeks after transplant. All receptors derive from a human patient who received an intestinal transplant, so some T cells may come from the graft donor.

The chain has TRBV6-6 and TRBJ2-7; TRBD1 is a possible D gene (5 bases). V was pared by 2 bases and J by 2 bases, with 10 bases between. The CDR3 consists of 14 residues. CDR1 MNHNY and CDR2 SVGAGI come from the germline V gene (reference sequence). This chain's CDR3 is CASSYGQGAYEQYF. The DNA for the CDR3 is TGTGCCAGCAGTTACGGGCAGGGCGCCTACGAGCAGTACTTC.

The J gene is TRBJ2-5, the V gene TRBV6-1, with D uncertain. Germline values: CDR1 MNHNS, CDR2 SASEGT. V lost 6 bases and J 4 bases, leaving 12 bases between the germline ends. The CDR3 runs to 13 residues. The CDR3 bases are TGTGCCAGCAGGGAATTTGGGCGAGAGACCCAGTACTTC. Translated: CASREFGRETQYF.

In its sample, this clone was seen once. The chain uses TRBV2 and TRBJ1-5; D perhaps matches TRBD1 (6 bases). Germline assignment: CDR1 SNHLY and CDR2 FYNNEI. V lost 6 bases and J lost 1, with 16 bases in between. The CDR3 has 16 residues. CDR3: CASRGWGGVSNQPQHF. The CDR3 DNA reads TGTGCCAGCAGAGGCTGGGGGGGCGTAAGCAATCAGCCCCAGCATTTT.

The gene calls are TRBV27 and TRBJ2-5; TRBD2 matches 16 bases. Per germline, CDR1 MNHEY and CDR2 SMNVEV (reference sequence). Trimming cost V 6 bases and J 5 bases; bases outside gene matches: 15. This CDR3 spans 19 amino acids. The CDR3 region has the DNA TGTGCCAGCAGAAGGACCGTAGGGACTAGCGGGGGGGCCATGGAGACCCAGTACTTC. Its protein is CASRRTVGTSGGAMETQYF.

This rearrangement joins TRBV7-2 to TRBJ2-2; D gene uncertain. CDR3 length: 15 amino acids. V lost 1 base, J lost 6 bases, and 12 bases lay in between. CDR1 is SGHTA and CDR2 is FQGNSA in the germline V gene. The CDR3 DNA is TGTGCCAGCAGCTTAGGAGGTTTTAATGCCGGGGAGCTGTTTTTT. Translated, it gives CASSLGGFNAGELFF.

The chain carries TRBV6-5 and TRBJ1-5; possibly TRBD1 for D (6 bases). The CDR3 has 14 residues. Trimming removed 8 bases at V and 6 bases at J, with 17 bases between. Germline V gives CDR1 MNHEY, CDR2 SVGAGI. CDR3 region: CASAGGGIFQPQHF. The DNA of the CDR3 is TGTGCCAGCGCAGGAGGGGGAATTTTTCAGCCCCAGCATTTT.

This clone was counted a single time. V usage is TRBV27 and J usage is TRBJ2-1; D might be TRBD1 (5 bases). This CDR3 spans 13 amino acids. V lost 6 bases and J 9 bases, leaving 15 bases between the germline ends. The germline V gene has CDR1 MNHEY and CDR2 SMNVEV (reference sequence). The CDR3 DNA is TGTGCCAGCAGACTTCCCCGCCAGGGTGAGCAGTTCTTC. Amino acid sequence: CASRLPRQGEQFF.

This chain connects TRBV6-5 to TRBJ2-7; unclear D gene. V was clipped by 2 bases and J by 2 bases, with 7 bases between them. The CDR3 runs to 13 residues. The germline gives CDR1 MNHEY, CDR2 SVGAGI. CDR3 nucleotide sequence: TGTGCCAGCAGTTACGGGTCGACCTACGAGCAGTACTTC. Encoded protein: CASSYGSTYEQYF.

The chain couples TRBV7-9 to TRBJ1-4; 8 bases are a match to TRBD1. Germline lookup yields CDR1 SEHNR and CDR2 FQNEAQ (reference sequence). Trimming took 1 base from V and 0 from J; bases not matched to a gene: 1. CDR3 length: 16 amino acids. In DNA, the CDR3 is TGTGCCAGCAGCTTAGGGGACAGGTCAACTAATGAAAAACTGTTTTTT. Protein: CASSLGDRSTNEKLFF.